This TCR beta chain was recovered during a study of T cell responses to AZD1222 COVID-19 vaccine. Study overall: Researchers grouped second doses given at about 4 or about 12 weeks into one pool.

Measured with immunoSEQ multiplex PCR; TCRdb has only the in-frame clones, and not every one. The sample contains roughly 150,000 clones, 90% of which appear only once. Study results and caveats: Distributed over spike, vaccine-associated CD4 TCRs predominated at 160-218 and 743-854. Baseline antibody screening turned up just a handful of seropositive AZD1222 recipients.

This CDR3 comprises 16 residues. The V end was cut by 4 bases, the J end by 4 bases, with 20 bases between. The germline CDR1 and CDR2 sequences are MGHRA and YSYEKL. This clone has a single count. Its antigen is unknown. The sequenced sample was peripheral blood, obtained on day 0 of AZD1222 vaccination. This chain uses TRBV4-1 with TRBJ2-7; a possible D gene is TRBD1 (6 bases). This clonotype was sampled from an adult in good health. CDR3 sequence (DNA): TGCGCCAGCAGCCTCAACGGGCAGGGGTTGTTGTACGAGCAGTACTTC. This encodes CASSLNGQGLLYEQYF.